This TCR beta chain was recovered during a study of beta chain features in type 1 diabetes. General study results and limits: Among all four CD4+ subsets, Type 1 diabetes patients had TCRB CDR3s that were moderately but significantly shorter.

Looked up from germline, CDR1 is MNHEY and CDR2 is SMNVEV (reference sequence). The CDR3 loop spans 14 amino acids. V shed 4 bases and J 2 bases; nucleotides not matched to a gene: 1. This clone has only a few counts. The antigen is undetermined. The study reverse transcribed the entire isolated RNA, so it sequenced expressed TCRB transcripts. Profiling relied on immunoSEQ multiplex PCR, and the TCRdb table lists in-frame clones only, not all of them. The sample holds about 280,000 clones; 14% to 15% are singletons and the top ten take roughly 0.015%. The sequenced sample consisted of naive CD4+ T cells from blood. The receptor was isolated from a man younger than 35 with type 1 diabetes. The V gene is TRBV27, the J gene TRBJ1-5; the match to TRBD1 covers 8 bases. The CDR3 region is CASSWGQGNQPQHF. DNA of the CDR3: TGTGCCAGCAGTTGGGGACAGGGCAATCAGCCCCAGCATTTT.